This section outlines one T cell receptor beta chain sequence together with its context. No antigen is known for it. These data come from a study of beta chain features in type 1 diabetes. Study-wide results and caveats: PCR, the amplification step, might favor shorter templates, equally in patients and controls. Moderate yet significant TCRB CDR3 shortening was seen in Type 1 diabetes patients in all four CD4+ subsets.

Sequenced material consisted of expressed TCRB transcripts (all of the isolated RNA was reverse transcribed). Sequencing was performed with immunoSEQ multiplex PCR; in TCRdb, only in-frame clones are kept and a portion is missing. The sample shows about 650,000 clones, 9.5% to 15% of them seen only once. The authors took one heparinised blood draw, averaging approximately 0.12 L, from each donor. Germline assignment: CDR1 LGHNA and CDR2 YNFKEQ. This CDR3 is built from 15 residues. Trimming shortened V by 0 bases and J by 4 bases, and 12 bases separated the two germline ends. What was sequenced was naive CD4+ T cells from blood. The source of this sequence is a man aged 30 to 39 with type 1 diabetes. V gene TRBV4-2 combines with J gene TRBJ1-2, with D unclear. The CDR3 region has the DNA TGTGCCAGCAGCCAAGATCCGACGGATCGCTATGGCTACACCTTC. Amino acid sequence: CASSQDPTDRYGYTF.